The rows below give T cell receptor beta chains drawn from one sample of a study of T cell repertoires in cytomegalovirus infection. TCRdb fed the reads into MiXCR, producing one record per CDR3 protein. The top ten clones hold about 1.5% of a sample with under 250,000 distinct CDR3 sequences, 12% of them seen once. Sequenced: PBMCs. The origin of the receptors is a human donor in good health (CMV status not recorded). Some clones in this sample may be carry-over from other donors' samples. The CDR3 runs from the conserved cysteine through the conserved F or W. A D gene is named only where the DNA matches it firmly. Size values are once, few and many counts, or a class for expanded clones, and some rows have none.

d_gene: -; j_gene: TRBJ2-5; v_gene: TRBV7-9; abundance: -; CDR3nt: TGTGCCAGCAGCCCCGACGGGGGCACTCAAGAGACCCAGTACTTC; CDR3aa: CASSPDGGTQETQYF
d_gene: -; j_gene: TRBJ1-1; v_gene: TRBV19; abundance: few; CDR3nt: TGTGCCAGCGCGCGTACCGGGGTGTACACTGAAGCTTTCTTT; CDR3aa: CASARTGVYTEAFF
d_gene: -; j_gene: TRBJ1-2; v_gene: TRBV28; abundance: -; CDR3nt: TGTGCCAGCAGACTAGGAGACTATGGCTACACCTTC; CDR3aa: CASRLGDYGYTF
d_gene: -; j_gene: TRBJ1-5; v_gene: TRBV6-5; abundance: -; CDR3nt: TGTGCCAGCAGCCGAATAGGGAGCAATCAGCCCCAGCATTTT; CDR3aa: CASSRIGSNQPQHF
d_gene: -; j_gene: TRBJ1-6; v_gene: TRBV7-6; abundance: many; CDR3nt: TGTGCCAGCAGCTTAGCCCCCGGGGGTAATAATTCACCCCTCCACTTT; CDR3aa: CASSLAPGGNNSPLHF
d_gene: -; j_gene: TRBJ1-1; v_gene: TRBV7-6; abundance: -; CDR3nt: TGTGCCAGCAGCCTCAGAGTGAGGGGAGCCACTGAAGCTTTCTTT; CDR3aa: CASSLRVRGATEAFF
d_gene: -; j_gene: TRBJ2-1; v_gene: TRBV5-1; abundance: -; CDR3nt: TGCGCCAGCAGTCGGGAGCGGCCAGGCAGCGGAAGAAACAATGAGCAGTTCTTC; CDR3aa: CASSRERPGSGRNNEQFF
d_gene: -; j_gene: TRBJ1-5; v_gene: TRBV12-3/TRBV12-4; abundance: -; CDR3nt: TGTGCCAGCAGTCCCCCAGCGGTTTCGGACAGTCATAGCAATCAGCCCCAGCATTTT; CDR3aa: CASSPPAVSDSHSNQPQHF
d_gene: -; j_gene: TRBJ2-2; v_gene: TRBV7-7; abundance: -; CDR3nt: TGTGCCAGCAGCCCCGGGACTCTTAACACCGGGGAGCTGTTTTTT; CDR3aa: CASSPGTLNTGELFF
d_gene: -; j_gene: TRBJ2-1; v_gene: TRBV7-6; abundance: many; CDR3nt: TGTGCCAGCAGTCGAGGACAAGGGGTTGGAAATGAGCAGTTCTTC; CDR3aa: CASSRGQGVGNEQFF
d_gene: -; j_gene: TRBJ2-3; v_gene: TRBV28; abundance: -; CDR3nt: TGTGCCACCCAGTGGTCTGGCACAGATACGCAGTATTTT; CDR3aa: CATQWSGTDTQYF
d_gene: -; j_gene: TRBJ2-7; v_gene: TRBV7-4; abundance: few; CDR3nt: TGTGCCAGCAGCTCCCCGGTCGGGCGGGGTTCCTACGAGCAGTACTTC; CDR3aa: CASSSPVGRGSYEQYF
d_gene: -; j_gene: TRBJ2-2; v_gene: TRBV30; abundance: many; CDR3nt: TGTGCCTGGAGTTTGGGTACCCTGGACACCGGGGAGCTGTTTTTT; CDR3aa: CAWSLGTLDTGELFF